These 10 T cell receptor beta chains originate from one sample sequenced in a study of T cell repertoires in cytomegalovirus infection. These receptors have no identified antigens. MiXCR, run by TCRdb on the reads, gives a single entry per CDR3 protein. The table records some 900,000 distinct CDR3 sequences, about 31% of them present only once. The input for sequencing was cultured CD8+ T cells from PBMCs, taken from culture after CMV antigen stimulation. Every receptor here comes from a human donor in good health (CMV status not recorded). Some clones in this sample may be carry-over from other donors' samples.

Of note for this clonotype: A read error may explain this, as a much larger clone is one base away. This sequence joins TRBV11-2 and TRBJ2-1; 10 positions agree with TRBD2. The CDR3 extends over 14 amino acids. Germline V gene data show CDR1 as SGHAT and CDR2 as FQNNGV. CDR3 DNA: TGTGTCCTGAGGACTAGCGGTTCCTACAATGAGCAGTTCTTC. Its translation is CVLRTSGSYNEQFF.

This clonotype has a count of ten or more. This chain joins TRBV6-5 and TRBJ2-1; tentatively, D is TRBD2 (5 bases). CDR1 and CDR2 from the germline V gene are MNHEY and SVGAGI. Trimming left V 2 bases short and J 1 base short, with 6 bases between. The CDR3 length is 14 residues. CDR3 DNA: TGTGCCAGCAGTTACCCGGGGTCCTACAATGAGCAGTTCTTC. Translation: CASSYPGSYNEQFF.

This clonotype has only a few counts. The rearrangement uses TRBV6-1 and TRBJ2-5, with 10 bases lining up with TRBD1. This CDR3 comprises 14 residues. The ends lost 7 bases at V and 5 bases at J; junction bases unmatched: 7. Per the germline V gene, CDR1 is MNHNS and CDR2 is SASEGT. CDR3 protein: CASTGTGELETQYF. CDR3 DNA sequence: TGTGCCAGCACGGGGACAGGGGAGTTGGAGACCCAGTACTTC.

The chain employs TRBV7-9 and TRBJ2-5, with D perhaps assigned TRBD1 or TRBD2 (5 bases each). In germline, CDR1 is SEHNR, CDR2 FQNEAQ (reference sequence). This CDR3 contains 15 residues. With 4 bases removed from V and 5 bases from J, the gap between germline ends came to 17 bases. The CDR3 DNA reads as TGTGCCAGCAGCTCGAGGGGAGTCGACCGGGAGACCCAGTACTTC. Translated, it gives CASSSRGVDRETQYF.

This clonotype showed up just a few times. This chain connects TRBV7-8 to TRBJ2-1; TRBD2 matches at 13 bases. In germline, CDR1 is SGHVS, CDR2 FQNEAQ. The CDR3 has 13 residues. Germline trimming cut 8 bases from V and 5 bases from J; bases unmatched to any gene: 0. The CDR3 sequence is CASGTSGDNEQFF. CDR3 nucleotides: TGTGCCAGCGGGACTAGCGGGGACAATGAGCAGTTCTTC.

The chain uses TRBV11-2 and TRBJ2-3; 10 bases are shared with TRBD2. The CDR3 has 17 amino acids. V shed 2 bases, J shed 4 bases, and the junction held 9 bases outside the gene matches. CDR1 and CDR2 (germline): SGHAT, FQNNGV. Here the CDR3 reads CASSLLVSGGYADTQYF. In DNA, the CDR3 is TGTGCCAGCAGCTTATTGGTTAGCGGGGGGTACGCAGATACGCAGTATTTT.

In this sample, this clonotype turned up a few times. This chain uses TRBV7-8 with TRBJ2-3; D remains unclear. Germline-derived CDR1 and CDR2 are SGHVS and FQNEAQ. V lost 5 bases and J 2 bases, leaving 11 bases between the germline ends. The CDR3 is 14 residues long. The CDR3 protein is CASSEIRATDTQYF. The CDR3 DNA reads as TGTGCCAGCAGCGAAATACGGGCCACAGATACGCAGTATTTT.

This clonotype showed up just a few times. V usage is TRBV5-6 and J usage is TRBJ1-4; D is unresolved. Trimming removed 3 bases from V and 1 base from J, with 13 bases in between. Germline loops: CDR1 SGHDT, CDR2 YYEEEE. CDR3 length equals 16 residues. Written as DNA, the CDR3 is TGTGCCAGCAGCTGGGGAAGGTTTGGAACTAATGAAAAACTGTTTTTT. Protein: CASSWGRFGTNEKLFF. Complete variable domain (other parts from reference TRBV5-6 and TRBJ1-4): DAGVTQSPTHLIKTRGQQVTLRCSPKSGHDTVSWYQQALGQGPQFIFQYYEEEERQRGNFPDRFSGHQFPNYSSELNVNALLLGDSALYLCASSWGRFGTNEKLFFGSGTQLSVL.

The rearrangement joins TRBV10-2 to TRBJ2-7; D possibly corresponds to TRBD1 (6 bases). This CDR3 is 14 amino acids long. Between the trimmed V and J ends, which lost 8 bases and 0 bases, there was a span of 14 bases. Germline assignment: CDR1 WSHSY and CDR2 SAAADI. The CDR3 reads CASGPGQHSYEQYF. The DNA for the CDR3 is TGCGCCAGCGGACCCGGACAGCACTCCTACGAGCAGTACTTC.

This clonotype was found a few times. The chain recombines TRBV7-9 with TRBJ2-7, with 10 bases lining up with TRBD1. The length of the CDR3 is 14 residues. V shed 1 base and J 7 bases; nucleotides not matched to a gene: 4. Per the germline V gene, CDR1 is SEHNR and CDR2 is FQNEAQ (reference sequence). The DNA of the CDR3 is TGTGCCAGCAGCTTAGTGGGGGGACAGGGGGAGCAGTACTTC. Protein product: CASSLVGGQGEQYF.